This T cell receptor (beta chain) was sequenced during a study of naive and memory T cell subsets (dated by TCRdb to 2017 to 2019). In the study overall: Sorted naive and memory T cell subsets from peripheral blood were analyzed in the study using a UMI-based, open-source pipeline for TCR alpha and beta sequencing. IgG serology results and the functional CMV T cell responses were in complete agreement. RNA was DNase-treated and reverse transcribed with TCR constant-region primers, mostly using SuperScript III. The paper's findings and limits, for the study overall: RNA-based TCR counts may be affected by expression changes linked to T cell activation and differentiation. Single alpha or beta chain sequences, rather than paired alpha/beta receptors, were used to define clonotypes. After error correction, only a single occurrence was seen for over 95% of naive TCR sequences, so much steeper abundance distributions were produced than in memory subsets. The repertoire findings for the naive and memory subsets could not be validated, as no ground truth was available. TCR abundance followed a power law whose exponent differed between naive and memory subsets but was consistent across the three individuals. Naive repertoires, especially CD8, contained a few larger clonotypes, possibly memory cells re-expressing CD45RA. In both CD4 and CD8 cells, going from naive through CM, EM and EMRA, the Gini index went up while Shannon and inverse Simpson diversity went down.

The CDR3 numbers 16 residues from cysteine through phenylalanine. Only the CDR3 part of the read is kept: 48 bases, read in frame from the first base. As encoded in the germline V gene, CDR1 is SGHTA while CDR2 is FQGNSA. Deletion took 5 bases off V and 3 bases off J, with a span of 16 bases between the germline ends. As for this clonotype: Its antigen is currently not known. No base qualities exist here, and no much larger clone lies one base off it.

Separate amplification of TCR alpha and beta chain libraries was performed from the second PCR step onward. The CMV status of each donor was determined by measuring IFNgamma production from CD4+ T cells after fresh PBMCs had been stimulated overnight with CMV viral lysate. Miltenyi beads were used first to positively select CD4 T cells, and CD8 T cells were then positively selected from the CD4-negative fraction. Cells stained for CD3, CD4, CD8, CD45RA, CD27 and a live/dead dye were sorted on a BD Aria II into four subsets by CD45RA and CD27. A few healthy volunteers provided blood, and each donor's sample was split into CD4 and CD8 T cells and then further divided into four differentiation subsets. About 110 ml of peripheral blood was collected from each donor, and PBMC were isolated by Ficoll-Paque PLUS density-gradient centrifugation. Sorted cells were lysed in RLT buffer, after which RNA was extracted using a Qiagen RNeasy kit and stored at -80 degrees C.

Libraries were built with UMI-ligation and nested PCR. The beta constant-region primer consisted of an equimolar mixture of two oligonucleotides that together covered TRBC1 and TRBC2. The ligated cDNA went through four rounds of PCR with nested alpha and beta constant-region primers together with the SP2 primer. A single-stranded oligonucleotide carrying the SP2 primer and a 12-nucleotide UMI was ligated to the 3' end of the cDNA by T4 RNA ligase 1. Incubation of the ligation reaction lasted about 18-24 hours at 16 degrees C. To avoid over-amplification, PCR2 was usually performed as a SYBR Green qPCR and halted once a predetermined threshold was reached. Agencourt AMPure XP magnetic beads were used for all purifications after the first. Library amounts were measured by Qubit and library quality was assessed on a TapeStation, where the main peak was expected at around 650 bp. Sequencing of the pooled libraries was done on an Illumina MiSeq using v2 2x251 paired-end kits, which typically yielded about 1-2 million reads per sample. Each sample library was pooled at about 4 nM, and about 4.5-7.5% PhiX was included to improve cluster recognition. Regarding the original processing steps: V and J genes were assigned to Demultiplexor-processed FASTQ reads by Decombinator through tag matching, with a single base-pair mismatch being allowed. Collapsinator relied on UMIs to fix sequencing errors as well as frequency errors caused by PCR heterogeneity. TCRs were translated and CDR3s were extracted from the conserved cysteine to the FGXG phenylalanine by CDR3Translator, with non-productive sequences being flagged. Gini, Shannon entropy and inverse Simpson indices were computed after subsampling the repertoires to the same number of UMI-defined TCRs. Power-law fits to clonotype abundance distributions were performed by maximum likelihood within the linear range. When run on a single naive CD8 sample, MIGEC and the pipeline yielded similar UMI counts, similar unique TCR numbers and similar clonal distributions. One analysis removed from the naive repertoire any naive TCRs that were also present in any memory subset from the same donor. The repertoires were searched for 6,000 to 9,500 CMV-associated CDR3 sequences that had been compiled from VDJdb and a published dataset. TCRdb applied fastp at Q25 and MiXCR to the public reads, then kept only in-frame beta chains. Rows merge per CDR3 protein into single entries with the most common DNA and genes. TCRdb, not the authors, supplied the V and J calls. The sample records approximately 150,000 distinct CDR3 sequences, 22% of which are singletons. Of the sample, 0.11% falls within the top ten clones.

The receptor comes from a human donor in good health. The sequencing sample was made of naive CD4+ T cells from blood. The cell subset or site label, read with the paper, signifies: naive T cells, CD45RA high CD27+. The sequence links TRBV7-2 to TRBJ2-2; the D gene is possibly TRBD1 or TRBD2, each agreeing over 5 bases. The CDR3: CASSPSGALHTGELFF. At the DNA level, the sequence is TGTGCCAGCAGCCCCTCCGGGGCCCTTCACACCGGGGAGCTGTTTTTT.